These T cell receptor beta chains were read from a single sample in a study of Ad26.COV2.S vaccination and SARS-CoV-2 variants. Measured with immunoSEQ multiplex PCR; TCRdb has only the in-frame clones, and not every one. Among around 380,000 clones listed, roughly nine tenths were seen once. Sequenced here: peripheral blood, sampled in a trial of Ad26.COV2.S vaccine versus placebo. These receptors originate from a person between 18 and 65 years old who received the Ad26.COV2.S COVID-19 vaccine or a placebo. Each CDR3 is given with its conserved first and last residue. D genes are given only for firm matches. Clone size is shown for a subset of rows, as once, few, many or a class of expanded clone.

abundance	v_gene	j_gene	d_gene	CDR3nt	CDR3aa
-	TRBV5-1	TRBJ2-3	-	TGCGCCAGCAGCTTGGTCCCCGGTGGGGAAACAGATACGCAGTATTTT	CASSLVPGGETDTQYF
-	TRBV21-1	TRBJ1-4	-	TGTGCCAGCAGCAAAGCTGTGGGACGTTTTTGGGCTAATGAAAAACTGTTTTTT	CASSKAVGRFWANEKLFF
-	TRBV7-2	TRBJ2-7	-	TGTGCCAGCAGCTTAGGACCCAGCTCCTACGAGCAGTACTTC	CASSLGPSSYEQYF
-	TRBV7-6	TRBJ2-1	-	TGTGCCAGCAGCCCGACTTTTGGAGGGGCGGTCTACAATGAGCAGTTCTTC	CASSPTFGGAVYNEQFF
-	TRBV3-1/TRBV3-2	TRBJ1-1	-	TGTGCCAGCAGTCAACAGGCGTACCTCGCTTTCTTT	CASSQQAYLAFF
-	TRBV11-2	TRBJ1-1	-	TGTGCCAGCAGCTTAATGTCGCCGGCTATAATGAACACTGAAGCTTTCTTT	CASSLMSPAIMNTEAFF
-	TRBV6-2/TRBV6-3	TRBJ1-6	-	TGTGCCAGCAGCCCCCTCGGCAGGAATTCACCCCTCCACTTT	CASSPLGRNSPLHF
once	TRBV2	TRBJ1-5	TRBD1	TGTGCCAGCAGTGAGGAGACAGGGGCTCTGGGGCCCCAGCATTTT	CASSEETGALGPQHF
-	TRBV25-1	TRBJ1-1	-	TGTGCCAGCAGTGCAGCAGCGAACACTGAAGCTTTCTTT	CASSAAANTEAFF
-	TRBV2	TRBJ2-1	-	TGTGCCAGCAGTGCCACAGGGAGCTCCTACAATGAGCAGTTCTTC	CASSATGSSYNEQFF
-	TRBV10-1	TRBJ1-2	-	TGCGCCACCACCATCGCGCAGTTCGGCTATGGCTACACCTTC	CATTIAQFGYGYTF
-	TRBV5-1	TRBJ1-2	-	TGCGCCAGCAGCTTGGCCAGAGATGGCTACACCTTC	CASSLARDGYTF
-	TRBV5-4	TRBJ1-2	TRBD1	TGTGCCAGCAGCTTGGCCGGGACAGGTCTAGGCTACACCTTC	CASSLAGTGLGYTF
-	TRBV4-3	TRBJ2-7	-	TGCGCCAGCAGCCAAGATCCGGCCTCCTACGAGCAGTACTTC	CASSQDPASYEQYF
-	TRBV19	TRBJ1-1	TRBD1	TGTGCCAGTATTCCGACTGGACAGGTTGAAGCTTTCTTT	CASIPTGQVEAFF